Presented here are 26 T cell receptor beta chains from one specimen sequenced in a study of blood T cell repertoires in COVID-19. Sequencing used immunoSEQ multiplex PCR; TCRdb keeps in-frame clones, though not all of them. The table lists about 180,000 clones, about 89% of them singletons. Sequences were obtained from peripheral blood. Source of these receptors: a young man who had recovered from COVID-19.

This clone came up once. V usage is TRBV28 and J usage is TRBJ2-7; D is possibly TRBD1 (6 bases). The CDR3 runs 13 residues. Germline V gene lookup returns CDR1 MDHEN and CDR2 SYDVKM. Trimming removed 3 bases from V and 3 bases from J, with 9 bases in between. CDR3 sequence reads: CASSLGTIYEQYF. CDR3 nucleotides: TGTGCCAGCAGTTTGGGGACAATCTACGAGCAGTACTTC.

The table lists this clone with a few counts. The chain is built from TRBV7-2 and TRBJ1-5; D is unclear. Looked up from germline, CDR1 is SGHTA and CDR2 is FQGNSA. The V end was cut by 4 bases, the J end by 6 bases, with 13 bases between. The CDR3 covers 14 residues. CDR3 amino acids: CASSSGRSGQPQHF. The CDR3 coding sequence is TGTGCCAGCAGCTCCGGGAGGTCCGGTCAGCCCCAGCATTTT.

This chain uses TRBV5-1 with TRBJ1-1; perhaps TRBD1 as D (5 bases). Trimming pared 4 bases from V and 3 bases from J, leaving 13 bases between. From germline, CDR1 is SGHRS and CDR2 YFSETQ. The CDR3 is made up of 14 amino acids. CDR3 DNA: TGCGCCAGCAGCCCTCTCAGGGAGGACACTGAAGCTTTCTTT. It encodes CASSPLREDTEAFF.

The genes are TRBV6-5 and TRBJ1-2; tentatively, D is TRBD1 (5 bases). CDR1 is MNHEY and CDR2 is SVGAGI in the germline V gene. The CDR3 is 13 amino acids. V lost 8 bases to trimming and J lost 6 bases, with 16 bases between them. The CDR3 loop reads CASSRGSLDGYTF. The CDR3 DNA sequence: TGTGCCAGCTCTAGGGGCAGCTTGGATGGCTACACCTTC.

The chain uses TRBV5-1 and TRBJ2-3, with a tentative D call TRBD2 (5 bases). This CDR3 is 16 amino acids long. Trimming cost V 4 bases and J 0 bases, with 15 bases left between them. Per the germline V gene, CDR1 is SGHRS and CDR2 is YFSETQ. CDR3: CASSPVASGSTDTQYF. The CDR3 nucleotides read TGCGCCAGCAGCCCGGTGGCAAGCGGAAGCACAGATACGCAGTATTTT.

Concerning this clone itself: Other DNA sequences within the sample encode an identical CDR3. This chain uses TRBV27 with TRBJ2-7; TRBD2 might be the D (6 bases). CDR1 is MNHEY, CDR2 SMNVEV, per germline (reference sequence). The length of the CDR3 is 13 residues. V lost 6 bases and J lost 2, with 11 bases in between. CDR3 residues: CASSLTGAYEQYF. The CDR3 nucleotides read TGTGCCAGCAGCTTGACGGGGGCCTACGAGCAGTACTTC.

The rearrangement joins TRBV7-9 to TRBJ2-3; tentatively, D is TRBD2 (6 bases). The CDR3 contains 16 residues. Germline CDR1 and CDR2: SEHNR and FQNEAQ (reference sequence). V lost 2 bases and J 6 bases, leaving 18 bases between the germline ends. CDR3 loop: CASSLSPGGPTDTQYF. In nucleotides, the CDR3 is TGTGCCAGCAGCTTAAGTCCCGGGGGTCCTACCGATACGCAGTATTTT.

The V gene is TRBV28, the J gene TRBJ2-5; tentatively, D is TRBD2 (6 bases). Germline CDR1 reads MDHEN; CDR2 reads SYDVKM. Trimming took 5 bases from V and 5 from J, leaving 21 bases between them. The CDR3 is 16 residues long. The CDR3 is CASSAPLAALRETQYF. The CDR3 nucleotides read TGTGCCAGCAGTGCCCCCTTAGCGGCCCTCAGGGAGACCCAGTACTTC.

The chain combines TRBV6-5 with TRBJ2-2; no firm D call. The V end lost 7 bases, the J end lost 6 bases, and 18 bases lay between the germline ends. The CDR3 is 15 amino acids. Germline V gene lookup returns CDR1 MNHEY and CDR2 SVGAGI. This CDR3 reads CASILSRPSAGELFF. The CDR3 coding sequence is TGTGCCAGCATTCTGTCCCGTCCCTCGGCCGGGGAGCTGTTTTTT.

The CDR3 DNA follows: TGTGCCAGCAGTGGGGGTAGGACTAGCGGGAAACACAATGAGCAGTTCTTC. Protein product: CASSGGRTSGKHNEQFF. The rearrangement uses TRBV6-1 and TRBJ2-1; 12 nucleotides match TRBD2. The germline V gene encodes CDR1 MNHNS and CDR2 SASEGT. Trimming took 4 bases from V and 5 from J; bases not matched to a gene: 9. The CDR3 extends over 17 amino acids.

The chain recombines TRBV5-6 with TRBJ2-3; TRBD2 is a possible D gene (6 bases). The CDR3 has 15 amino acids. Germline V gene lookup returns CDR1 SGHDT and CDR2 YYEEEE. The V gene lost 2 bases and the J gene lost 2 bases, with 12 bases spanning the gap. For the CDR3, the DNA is TGTGCCAGCAGCTTCTGGACTACCTACACAGATACGCAGTATTTT. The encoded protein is CASSFWTTYTDTQYF.

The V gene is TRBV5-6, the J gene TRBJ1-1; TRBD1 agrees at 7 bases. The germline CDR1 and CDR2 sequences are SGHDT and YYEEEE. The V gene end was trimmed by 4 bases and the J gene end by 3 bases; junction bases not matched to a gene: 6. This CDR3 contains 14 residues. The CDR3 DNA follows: TGTGCCAGCAGCGCCGACAGGGCGGACACTGAAGCTTTCTTT. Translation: CASSADRADTEAFF.

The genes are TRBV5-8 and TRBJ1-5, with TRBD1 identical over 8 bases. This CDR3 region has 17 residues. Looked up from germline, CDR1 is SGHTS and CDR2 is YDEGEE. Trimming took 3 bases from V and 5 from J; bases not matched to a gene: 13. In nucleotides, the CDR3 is TGTGCCAGCAGCTGGTGGACTGGACAGGGCTTTCATCAGCCCCAGCATTTT. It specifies CASSWWTGQGFHQPQHF.

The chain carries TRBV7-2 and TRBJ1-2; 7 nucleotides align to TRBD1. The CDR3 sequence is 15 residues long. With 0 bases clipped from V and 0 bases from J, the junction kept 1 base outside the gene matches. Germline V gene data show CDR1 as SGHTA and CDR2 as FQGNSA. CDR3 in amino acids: CASSLAGTANYGYTF. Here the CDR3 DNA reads TGTGCCAGCAGCTTAGCGGGGACAGCTAACTATGGCTACACCTTC.

The CDR3: CATKIAGGINNEQFF. In DNA form, the CDR3 reads TGTGCCACCAAAATAGCGGGAGGAATCAACAATGAGCAGTTCTTC. The V gene is TRBV19, the J gene TRBJ2-1; 10 bases match TRBD2. The CDR3 is 15 residues long. J lost 5 bases, V lost 10 bases, and 11 bases had no gene match. Per the germline V gene, CDR1 is LNHDA and CDR2 is SQIVND (reference sequence).

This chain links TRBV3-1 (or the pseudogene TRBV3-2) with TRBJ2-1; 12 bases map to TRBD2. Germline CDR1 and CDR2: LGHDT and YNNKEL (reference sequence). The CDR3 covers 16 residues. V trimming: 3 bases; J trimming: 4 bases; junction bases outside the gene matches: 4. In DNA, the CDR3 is TGTGCCAGCAGCCAGGCTAGCGGGAGGGGGTACAATGAGCAGTTCTTC. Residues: CASSQASGRGYNEQFF.

CDR3 DNA sequence: TGTGCCAGCAGCTTAGGAGAGGCTACCATATATTTT. Its protein is CASSLGEATIYF. The chain joins TRBV7-2 to TRBJ1-3, with D unresolved. The CDR3 has 12 residues. V lost 1 base and J 10 bases, leaving 8 bases between the germline ends. The V gene's germline CDR1 is SGHTA and CDR2 FQGNSA.

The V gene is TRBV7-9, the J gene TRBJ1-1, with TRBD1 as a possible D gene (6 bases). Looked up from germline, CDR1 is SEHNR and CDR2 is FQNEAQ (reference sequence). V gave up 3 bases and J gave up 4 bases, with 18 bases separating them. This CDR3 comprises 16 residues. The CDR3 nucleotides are TGTGCCAGCAGCTTCCCCGGGTTAAGCAGGGGCACTGAAGCTTTCTTT. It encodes CASSFPGLSRGTEAFF.

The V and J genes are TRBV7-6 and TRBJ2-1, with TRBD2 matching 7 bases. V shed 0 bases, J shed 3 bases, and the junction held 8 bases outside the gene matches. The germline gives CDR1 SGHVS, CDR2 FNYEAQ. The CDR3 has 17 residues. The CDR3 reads CASSLAREPWLYNEQFF. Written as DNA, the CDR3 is TGTGCCAGCAGCTTAGCGCGGGAGCCCTGGCTCTACAATGAGCAGTTCTTC.

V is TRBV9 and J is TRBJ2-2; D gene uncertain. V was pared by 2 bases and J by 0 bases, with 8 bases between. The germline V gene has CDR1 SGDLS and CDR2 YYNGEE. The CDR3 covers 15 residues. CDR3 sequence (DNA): TGTGCCAGCAGCGTCGGTTCGGCGAACACCGGGGAGCTGTTTTTT. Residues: CASSVGSANTGELFF.

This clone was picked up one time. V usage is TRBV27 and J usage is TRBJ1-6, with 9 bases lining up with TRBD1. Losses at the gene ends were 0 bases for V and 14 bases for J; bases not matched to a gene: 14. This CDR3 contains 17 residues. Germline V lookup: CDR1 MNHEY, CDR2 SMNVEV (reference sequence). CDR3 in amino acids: CASSLSWGGQGFKSLHF. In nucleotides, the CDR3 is TGTGCCAGCAGTTTATCGTGGGGGGGACAGGGATTTAAGTCCCTCCACTTT.

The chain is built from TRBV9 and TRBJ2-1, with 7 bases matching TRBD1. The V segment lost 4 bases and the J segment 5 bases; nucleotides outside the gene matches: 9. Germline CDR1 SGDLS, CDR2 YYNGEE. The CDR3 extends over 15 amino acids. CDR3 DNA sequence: TGTGCCAGCAGCACTGAAGACAGGGCCCACAATGAGCAGTTCTTC. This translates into CASSTEDRAHNEQFF.

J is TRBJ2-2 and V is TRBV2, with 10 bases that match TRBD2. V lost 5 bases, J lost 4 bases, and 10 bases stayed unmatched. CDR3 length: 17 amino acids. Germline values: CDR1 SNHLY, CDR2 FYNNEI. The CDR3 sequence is CASSLTAGGPRTGELFF. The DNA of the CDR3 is TGTGCCAGCAGTCTAACAGCGGGAGGGCCCCGCACCGGGGAGCTGTTTTTT.

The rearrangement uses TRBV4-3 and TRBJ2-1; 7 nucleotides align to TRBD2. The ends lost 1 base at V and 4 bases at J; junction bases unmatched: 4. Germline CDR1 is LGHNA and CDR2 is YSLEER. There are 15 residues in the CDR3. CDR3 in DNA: TGCGCCAGCAGCCAAGGGACTAGGATTTACAATGAGCAGTTCTTC. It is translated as CASSQGTRIYNEQFF.

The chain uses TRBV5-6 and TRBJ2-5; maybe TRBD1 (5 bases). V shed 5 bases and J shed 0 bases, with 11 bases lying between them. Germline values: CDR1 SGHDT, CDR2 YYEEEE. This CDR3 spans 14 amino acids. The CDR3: CASRTTAYQETQYF. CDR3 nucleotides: TGTGCCAGCAGAACGACAGCGTACCAAGAGACCCAGTACTTC.

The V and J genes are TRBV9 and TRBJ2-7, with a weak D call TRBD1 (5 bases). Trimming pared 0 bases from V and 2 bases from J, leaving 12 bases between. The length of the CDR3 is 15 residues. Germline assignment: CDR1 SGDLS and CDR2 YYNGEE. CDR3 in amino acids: CASSVAGQITYEQYF. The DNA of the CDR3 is TGTGCCAGCAGCGTAGCAGGGCAGATAACCTACGAGCAGTACTTC.